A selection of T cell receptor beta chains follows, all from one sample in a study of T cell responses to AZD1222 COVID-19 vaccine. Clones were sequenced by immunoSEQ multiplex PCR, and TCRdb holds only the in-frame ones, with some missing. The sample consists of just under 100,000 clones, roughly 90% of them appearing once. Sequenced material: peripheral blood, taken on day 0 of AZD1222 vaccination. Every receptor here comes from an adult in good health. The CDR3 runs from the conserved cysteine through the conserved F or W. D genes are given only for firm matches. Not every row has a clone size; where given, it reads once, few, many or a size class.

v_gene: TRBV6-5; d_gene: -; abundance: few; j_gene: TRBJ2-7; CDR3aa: CASYGHFYEQYF; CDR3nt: TGTGCCAGCTATGGACATTTCTACGAGCAGTACTTC
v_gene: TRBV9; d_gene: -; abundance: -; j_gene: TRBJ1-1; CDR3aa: CASSVVGANEAFF; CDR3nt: TGTGCCAGCAGCGTAGTGGGGGCCAATGAAGCTTTCTTT
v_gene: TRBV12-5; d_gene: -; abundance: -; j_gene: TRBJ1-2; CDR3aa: CASGLVSQGSGYTF; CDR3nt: TGTGCTAGTGGTTTGGTCTCCCAGGGGAGCGGCTACACCTTC
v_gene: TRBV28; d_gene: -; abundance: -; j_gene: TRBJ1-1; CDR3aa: CASSLRNTEAFF; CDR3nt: TGTGCCAGCAGTTTAAGGAACACTGAAGCTTTCTTT
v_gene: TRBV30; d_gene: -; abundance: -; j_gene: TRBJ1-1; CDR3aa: CAWRRGGNTEAFF; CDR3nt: TGTGCCTGGAGAAGAGGAGGGAACACTGAAGCTTTCTTT
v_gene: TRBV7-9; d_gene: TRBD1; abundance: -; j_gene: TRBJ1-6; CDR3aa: CASSSTGTGSSPLHF; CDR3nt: TGTGCCAGCAGCTCAACCGGGACAGGGTCCTCACCCCTCCACTTT
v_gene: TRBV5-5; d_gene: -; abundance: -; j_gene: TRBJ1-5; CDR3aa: CASSLAPSNQPQHF; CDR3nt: TGTGCCAGCAGCTTGGCGCCTAGCAATCAGCCCCAGCATTTT
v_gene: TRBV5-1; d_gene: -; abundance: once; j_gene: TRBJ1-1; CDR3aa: CASSLAQVTEAFF; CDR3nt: TGCGCCAGCAGCCTGGCACAAGTCACTGAAGCTTTCTTT
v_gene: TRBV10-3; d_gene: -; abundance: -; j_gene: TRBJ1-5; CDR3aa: CAISSGMESNQPQHF; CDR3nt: TGTGCCATCAGCTCAGGGATGGAGAGCAATCAGCCCCAGCATTTT
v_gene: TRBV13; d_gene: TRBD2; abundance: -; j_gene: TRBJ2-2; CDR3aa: CASSPRASGGTGELFF; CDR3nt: TGTGCCAGCAGCCCCCGGGCTAGCGGGGGGACCGGGGAGCTGTTTTTT
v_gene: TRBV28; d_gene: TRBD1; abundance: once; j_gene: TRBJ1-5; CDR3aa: CASSYSGTEVVQPQHF; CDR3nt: TGTGCCAGCAGTTACTCCGGGACAGAGGTCGTTCAGCCCCAGCATTTT
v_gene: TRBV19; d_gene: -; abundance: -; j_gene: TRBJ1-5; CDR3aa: CASSIVAKQPQHF; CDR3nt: TGTGCCAGTAGTATAGTAGCCAAACAGCCCCAGCATTTT
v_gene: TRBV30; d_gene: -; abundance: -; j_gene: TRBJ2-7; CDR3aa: CAWSLSGAPEQYF; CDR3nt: TGTGCCTGGAGTCTATCAGGGGCCCCCGAGCAGTACTTC
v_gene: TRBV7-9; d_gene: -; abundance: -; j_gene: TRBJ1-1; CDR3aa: CASSLGVAGINTEAFF; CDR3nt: TGTGCCAGCAGCTTAGGGGTGGCAGGGATAAACACTGAAGCTTTCTTT
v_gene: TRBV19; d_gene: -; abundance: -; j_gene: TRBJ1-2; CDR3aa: CASSLRGQEGYTF; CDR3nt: TGTGCCAGTAGCCTTCGGGGGCAGGAAGGCTACACCTTC
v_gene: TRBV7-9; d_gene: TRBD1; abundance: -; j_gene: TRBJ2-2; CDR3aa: CASSRGTGTTGELFF; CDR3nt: TGTGCCAGCAGCCGAGGGACAGGGACCACCGGGGAGCTGTTTTTT
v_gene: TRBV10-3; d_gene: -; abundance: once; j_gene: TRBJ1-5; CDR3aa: CAISESGQSNQPQHF; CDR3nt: TGTGCCATCAGTGAGTCAGGGCAGAGCAATCAGCCCCAGCATTTT
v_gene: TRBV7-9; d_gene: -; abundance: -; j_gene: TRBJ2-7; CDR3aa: CASSFKGRGAGYEQYF; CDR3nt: TGTGCCAGCAGCTTTAAAGGGCGCGGGGCGGGCTACGAGCAGTACTTC
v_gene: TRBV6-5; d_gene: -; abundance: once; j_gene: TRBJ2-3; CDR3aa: CASSPGSDTQYF; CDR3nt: TGTGCCAGCAGTCCCGGGTCCGATACGCAGTATTTT
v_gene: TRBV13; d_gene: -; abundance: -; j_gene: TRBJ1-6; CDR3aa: CASSLDKGEATNSPLHF; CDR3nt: TGTGCCAGCAGCTTAGATAAGGGAGAGGCGACAAATTCACCCCTCCACTTT
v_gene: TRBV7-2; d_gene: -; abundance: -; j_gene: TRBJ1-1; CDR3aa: CASSPGHTWTEAFF; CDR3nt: TGTGCCAGCAGCCCGGGACATACGTGGACTGAAGCTTTCTTT
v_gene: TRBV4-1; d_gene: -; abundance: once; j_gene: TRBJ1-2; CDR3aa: CASSQPGRVDGYTF; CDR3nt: TGCGCCAGCAGCCAACCCGGCAGGGTGGATGGCTACACCTTC
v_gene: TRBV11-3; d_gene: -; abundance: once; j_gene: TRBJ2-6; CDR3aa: CASSLVTGANVLTF; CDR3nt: TGTGCCAGCAGCTTAGTAACGGGGGCCAACGTCCTGACTTTC
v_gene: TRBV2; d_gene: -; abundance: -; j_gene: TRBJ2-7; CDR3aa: CASSEGVRDYEQYF; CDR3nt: TGTGCCAGCAGTGAAGGAGTCAGGGACTACGAGCAGTACTTC
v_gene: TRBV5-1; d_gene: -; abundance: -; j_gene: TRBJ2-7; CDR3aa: CASSWAGTYEQYF; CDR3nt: TGCGCCAGCAGCTGGGCCGGGACCTACGAGCAGTACTTC
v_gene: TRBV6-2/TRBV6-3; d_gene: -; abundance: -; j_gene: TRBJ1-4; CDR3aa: CASSSRGRSNEKLFF; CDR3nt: TGTGCCAGCAGTAGCCGGGGTCGGTCAAATGAAAAACTGTTTTTT
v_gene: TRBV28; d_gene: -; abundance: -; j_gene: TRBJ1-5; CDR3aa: CASRSNQPQHF; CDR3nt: TGTGCATCACGCTCCAATCAGCCCCAGCATTTT
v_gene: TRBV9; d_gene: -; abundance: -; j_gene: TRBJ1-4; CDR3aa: CASSTHGGAPNEKLFF; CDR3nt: TGTGCCAGCAGCACCCACGGCGGGGCCCCTAATGAAAAACTGTTTTTT
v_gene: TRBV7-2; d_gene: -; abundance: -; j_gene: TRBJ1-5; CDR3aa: CASSLARGRGQPQHF; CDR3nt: TGTGCCAGCAGCTTAGCGCGGGGGCGCGGGCAGCCCCAGCATTTT
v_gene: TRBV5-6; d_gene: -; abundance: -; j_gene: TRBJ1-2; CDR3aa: CASSLQGFGHWRF; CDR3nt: TGTGCCAGCAGTCTACAGGGCTTCGGGCATTGGAGGTTC
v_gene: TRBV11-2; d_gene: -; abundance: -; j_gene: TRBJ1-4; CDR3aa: CASSLAVGTNEKLFF; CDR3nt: TGTGCCAGCAGCTTAGCGGTCGGAACAAATGAAAAACTGTTTTTT
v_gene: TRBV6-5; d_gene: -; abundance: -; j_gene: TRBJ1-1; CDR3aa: CASRDTLSTEAFF; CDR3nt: TGTGCCAGCAGGGACACCTTAAGCACTGAAGCTTTCTTT
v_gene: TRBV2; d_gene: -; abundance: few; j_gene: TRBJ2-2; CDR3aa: CASRGDRSNTGELFF; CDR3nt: TGTGCCAGCAGGGGGGACCGGTCGAACACCGGGGAGCTGTTTTTT
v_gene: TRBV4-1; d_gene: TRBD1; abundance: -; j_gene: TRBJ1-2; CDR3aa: CASSQGGQGKYGYTF; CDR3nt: TGCGCCAGCAGCCAAGGGGGACAGGGGAAGTATGGCTACACCTTC
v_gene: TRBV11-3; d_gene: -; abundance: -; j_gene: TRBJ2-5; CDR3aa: CASSLSWGQETQYF; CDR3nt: TGTGCCAGCAGCTTATCATGGGGCCAAGAGACCCAGTACTTC
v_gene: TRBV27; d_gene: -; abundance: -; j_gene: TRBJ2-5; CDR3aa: CASSWSFGGVGETQYF; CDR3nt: TGTGCCAGCAGTTGGTCGTTCGGCGGGGTGGGAGAGACCCAGTACTTC
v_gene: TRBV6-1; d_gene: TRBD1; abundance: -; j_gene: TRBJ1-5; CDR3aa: CASSGRDRGGNQPQHF; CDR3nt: TGTGCCAGCAGTGGACGGGACAGGGGTGGGAATCAGCCCCAGCATTTT
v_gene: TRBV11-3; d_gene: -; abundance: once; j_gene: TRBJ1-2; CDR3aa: CASSLGGSVSYGYTF; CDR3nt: TGTGCCAGCAGCTTAGGAGGTAGTGTCTCCTATGGCTACACCTTC
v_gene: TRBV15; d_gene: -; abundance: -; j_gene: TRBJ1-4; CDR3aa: CATSARGGWEKLFF; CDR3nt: TGTGCCACCAGCGCCCGGGGAGGTTGGGAAAAACTGTTTTTT
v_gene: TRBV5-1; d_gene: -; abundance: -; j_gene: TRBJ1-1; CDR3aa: CASSYGTAGAEAFF; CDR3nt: TGCGCCAGCAGCTATGGGACTGCTGGGGCTGAAGCTTTCTTT
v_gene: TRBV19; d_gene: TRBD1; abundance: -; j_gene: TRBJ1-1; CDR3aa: CASSISRQGAEAFF; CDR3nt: TGTGCCAGTAGTATTTCCCGACAGGGTGCTGAAGCTTTCTTT
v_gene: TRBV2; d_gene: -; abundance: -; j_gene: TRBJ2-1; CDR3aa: CASSSNRFDEQFF; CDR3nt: TGTGCCAGCAGTTCAAACAGGTTCGATGAGCAGTTCTTC
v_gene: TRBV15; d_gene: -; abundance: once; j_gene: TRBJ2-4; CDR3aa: CATSSAPNVAKNIQYF; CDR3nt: TGTGCCACCAGCAGCGCTCCCAACGTAGCCAAAAACATTCAGTACTTC
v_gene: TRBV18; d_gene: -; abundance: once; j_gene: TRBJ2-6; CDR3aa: CASSPQNSGANVLTF; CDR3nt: TGTGCCAGCTCACCACAGAACTCTGGGGCCAACGTCCTGACTTTC
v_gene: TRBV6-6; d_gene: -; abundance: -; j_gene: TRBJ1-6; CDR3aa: CASSYFRNYPRSPLHF; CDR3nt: TGTGCCAGCAGTTATTTCCGGAACTACCCGAGGTCACCCCTCCACTTT
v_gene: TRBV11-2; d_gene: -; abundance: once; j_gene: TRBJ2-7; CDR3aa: CASSLGRGGSYEQYF; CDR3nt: TGTGCCAGCAGCTTAGGCCGGGGCGGGTCCTACGAGCAGTACTTC
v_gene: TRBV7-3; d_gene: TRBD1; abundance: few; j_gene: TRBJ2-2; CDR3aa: CATRTGTGELFF; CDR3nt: TGTGCCACCCGGACAGGCACCGGGGAGCTGTTTTTT